A selection of T cell receptor beta chains follows, all from one sample in a study of blood T cell repertoires in COVID-19. Data came from immunoSEQ multiplex PCR; TCRdb stores just in-frame clones and leaves some out. Found here are approximately 74,000 clones, more than 80% of them singletons; the top ten hold around 5%. Sequenced material: peripheral blood. These receptors came from a woman older than 75 with active or convalescent COVID-19. The CDR3 runs from the conserved cysteine through the conserved F or W. D genes are given only for firm matches. Rows may omit the clone size; those that give it use once, few, many or a size class.

-	TRBD1	TRBV9	TRBJ1-6	CASSPTGTELYNSPLHF
-	-	TRBV27	TRBJ2-3	CATSSTGYTDTQYF
-	TRBD1	TRBV19	TRBJ2-7	CALPDRDVSYEQYF
-	TRBD2	TRBV11-3	TRBJ2-1	CASSLAIVGSGRAYNEQFF
-	TRBD1	TRBV7-3	TRBJ2-2	CASSQRQGPNTGELFF
-	TRBD1	TRBV19	TRBJ1-1	CASSIRDRGMNTEAFF
-	-	TRBV19	TRBJ1-5	CASSTGYDYSNQPQHF
few	-	TRBV28	TRBJ2-7	CASSRASLDEQYF
many	-	TRBV5-8	TRBJ2-7	CASRKIKAIARISYEQYF
few	-	TRBV12-3/TRBV12-4	TRBJ2-7	CASSWSPSHEQYF
-	-	TRBV6-5	TRBJ2-1	CASSYLGLKDNEQFF
-	TRBD2	TRBV7-6	TRBJ2-2	CASSLQAGDPGELFF
-	-	TRBV6-1	TRBJ2-7	CASSEVPSYEQYF
-	TRBD2	TRBV7-2	TRBJ2-5	CASSLGGASGRRETQYF
-	TRBD1	TRBV2	TRBJ1-5	CASSPPVGTGRQPQHF
-	TRBD1	TRBV18	TRBJ1-4	CASSPGQGEKLFF
once	TRBD1	TRBV9	TRBJ1-2	CASSGTGGGYTF
-	TRBD1	TRBV6-5	TRBJ2-2	CASSRTGVNTGELFF
-	-	TRBV24-1	TRBJ2-5	CATSDRNQETQYF
-	-	TRBV7-9	TRBJ2-5	CASSPRGVGRETQYF
-	-	TRBV20-1	TRBJ2-7	CSASPPPPWGPEQYF
-	-	TRBV21-1	TRBJ2-3	CASSLVAGSTDTQYF
-	TRBD1	TRBV14	TRBJ1-4	CASSPGQTTNEKLFF
-	TRBD2	TRBV2	TRBJ2-2	CASRELAGGTGELFF
-	TRBD1	TRBV7-2	TRBJ1-1	CASSLAAGGRTEAFF
-	-	TRBV2	TRBJ2-2	CASNQLSGELFF
-	TRBD1	TRBV6-5	TRBJ2-1	CASRGDSYNEQFF
-	TRBD2	TRBV28	TRBJ2-1	CASSSPGTNNEQFF
-	-	TRBV28	TRBJ2-5	CASSLIGGGETQYF
-	TRBD1	TRBV10-3	TRBJ1-2	CAISEQGVSNYGYTF
-	-	TRBV19	TRBJ2-7	CASSGQGYEQYF
-	TRBD2	TRBV6-2/TRBV6-3	TRBJ2-3	CASSLLAGVITDTQYF
-	-	TRBV19	TRBJ1-1	CASSMGGAIAEAFF
-	-	TRBV2	TRBJ1-5	CASSEWAVNQPQHF
-	-	TRBV7-2	TRBJ2-5	CASSLGPSRGQETQYF